The 9 T cell receptor beta chains listed next were all sequenced from one sample in a study of T cells in Graves' hyperthyroidism and ophthalmopathy (dated by TCRdb to the late 2010s). Receptor libraries were prepared by multiplex PCR. Sequenced on an Illumina HiSeq 2000. The TCR beta CDR3 regions were amplified from RNA transcripts. A first-round RT-PCR of the TCR CDR3 used the HTBI primer set with the Qiagen OneStep RT-PCR kit. Clones were called with MiXCR by TCRdb after fastp trimmed the public reads at Q25, and only in-frame beta chains were retained. Entries are consolidated by CDR3 protein sequence, retaining the most common genes and DNA. The sample contains 400,000 to 450,000 distinct CDR3 sequences, roughly 15% of them found a single time. The ten most abundant clones make up under 15% of the sample. The sample consisted of blood. The receptor source for this set is a young man with Graves' ophthalmopathy.

The sample holds many counts of this clonotype. This chain uses TRBV5-5 with TRBJ1-1; D possibly corresponds to TRBD1 (5 bases). The ends were cut back, 5 bases at V and 4 bases at J, with 12 bases in the middle. The CDR3 is made up of 13 amino acids. The germline V gene has CDR1 SGHKS and CDR2 YYEKEE (reference sequence). This CDR3 is CASRVTGGTEAFF. The CDR3 coding sequence is TGTGCCAGCAGGGTGACGGGGGGCACTGAAGCTTTCTTT.

The chain links TRBV19 to TRBJ1-1; maybe TRBD1 (6 bases). V shed 4 bases and J shed 4 bases, with 10 bases lying between them. The length of the CDR3 is 13 residues. CDR1 and CDR2 from the germline V gene are LNHDA and SQIVND (reference sequence). CDR3 region: CASSSQGTTEAFF. In nucleotides, the CDR3 is TGTGCCAGTAGTAGCCAGGGGACCACTGAAGCTTTCTTT.

This clonotype was counted many times. This chain connects TRBV2 to TRBJ1-2, with a weak D call TRBD1 (5 bases). CDR1 and CDR2 (germline): SNHLY, FYNNEI. CDR3 length: 12 amino acids. Trimming stripped 8 bases from V and 7 bases from J, with 14 bases between. CDR3 sequence reads: CASGTATGGYTF. The DNA of the CDR3 is TGTGCCAGCGGGACGGCTACTGGTGGCTACACCTTC. Full variable domain (rest looked up from reference TRBV2 and TRBJ1-2): EPEVTQTPSHQVTQMGQEVILRCVPISNHLYFYWYRQILGQKVEFLVSFYNNEISEKSEIFDDQFSVERPDGSNFTLKIRSTKLEDSAMYFCASGTATGGYTFGSGTRLTVV.

The chain is built from TRBV7-9 and TRBJ2-7; D is unclear. The CDR3 runs to 13 residues. Germline V lookup: CDR1 SEHNR, CDR2 FQNEAQ (reference sequence). V lost 7 bases, J lost 2 bases, and 12 bases lay in between. The CDR3 spells CASMLTLTYEQYF. The CDR3 DNA is TGTGCCAGCATGTTGACACTTACCTACGAGCAGTACTTC.

A note on this clonotype: Being one base from a much bigger clone, this may be a read error. The chain has TRBV2 and TRBJ2-3; D may be TRBD2 (6 bases). The CDR3 covers 15 residues. CDR1 and CDR2 (germline): SNHLY, FYNNEI. Trimming cost V 9 bases and J 2 bases, with 18 bases left between them. CDR3 bases: TGTGCCAGGAGGGGCTTAGCGGTCGACACAGATACGCAGTATTTT. Its translation: CARRGLAVDTDTQYF. The complete variable domain, with remaining parts taken from reference TRBV2 and TRBJ2-3, reads EPEVTQTPSHQVTQMGQEVILRCVPISNHLYFYWYRQILGQKVEFLVSFYNNEISEKSEIFDDQFSVERPDGSNFTLKIRSTKLEDSAMYFCARRGLAVDTDTQYFGPGTRLTVL.

This clonotype was found many times. V and J are TRBV5-5 and TRBJ2-3, with 9 bases identical to TRBD2. Trimming took 10 bases from V and 4 from J; bases not matched to a gene: 10. CDR3 length: 14 amino acids. Germline V gene lookup returns CDR1 SGHKS and CDR2 YYEKEE (reference sequence). The CDR3 is CAAAPRGGPDTQYF. CDR3 DNA: TGTGCCGCGGCCCCGCGGGGGGGCCCAGATACGCAGTATTTT.

As regards this clonotype: This may stem from a read error, because a much larger clone lies one nucleotide away. Without the conserved terminal phenylalanine or tryptophan, this CDR3 likely stems from a read error. The chain links TRBV7-3 to TRBJ2-5; a possible D gene is TRBD2 (6 bases). This CDR3 region has 15 residues. Germline values: CDR1 SGHTA, CDR2 FQGTGA. V was trimmed by 5 bases and J by 3 bases, leaving 16 bases between them. CDR3 loop: CASSLHGGMKETQYL. The CDR3 DNA follows: TGTGCCAGCAGCCTCCACGGCGGGATGAAAGAGACCCAGTACCTC.

At least ten counts were recorded for this clonotype. The J gene is TRBJ1-6, the V gene TRBV6-1, with no clear D. Trimming cost V 5 bases and J 4 bases, with 12 bases left between them. CDR3 length equals 15 residues. CDR1 is MNHNS and CDR2 is SASEGT in the germline V gene. In nucleotides, the CDR3 is TGTGCCAGCAGTATCCACCCTGGTTATAATTCACCCCTCCACTTT. The encoded protein is CASSIHPGYNSPLHF.

In its sample, this clonotype was seen a few times. The rearrangement links TRBV4-1 to TRBJ2-1, with D hard to call. The length of the CDR3 is 14 residues. Trimming shortened V by 0 bases and J by 4 bases, and 7 bases separated the two germline ends. Germline V gene lookup returns CDR1 MGHRA and CDR2 YSYEKL. The CDR3: CASSQERQYNEQFF. CDR3 sequence (DNA): TGCGCCAGCAGCCAAGAGCGGCAGTACAATGAGCAGTTCTTC.